What follows is one TCR beta chain and its context. In its sample, this clone was seen once. What antigen it recognizes has not been identified. No base quality values were provided; no much bigger clone lies one nucleotide off. Libraries were made using the immunoSEQ multiplex PCR assay. The clones in this table, taken by TCRdb from immuneACCESS, are in-frame only. Not every clone is retained; where verified, under half of the shortfall comes from an unresolved V gene, and the cause of the rest is unknown. The sample table holds tens of thousands of clones, of which about 88% were seen once. The biggest ten clones account for 0.58% of the sample. V loses 5 bases, J loses 4 bases, and the germline ends lie 15 bases apart. The CDR3 runs 15 residues from the cysteine to the phenylalanine. Solely the CDR3 DNA is kept, with 45 bases framed from the first base. CDR1 and CDR2 are read off the germline V gene as MNHNS and SASEGT.

The data belong to a study of T cell changes during pregnancy in multiple sclerosis (dated by TCRdb to the late 2010s). General notes on the study: Changes in the T cell repertoire over the course of pregnancy were examined in this study in women with multiple sclerosis.

This TCR came from a female donor with multiple sclerosis, enrolled in a pregnancy study. The specimen comprised CD4+ T cells from peripheral blood mononuclear cells, sampled in the first trimester of pregnancy. The rearrangement combines TRBV6-1 with TRBJ1-3; no D gene can be assigned with confidence. The CDR3 corresponds to CASSPLTSGGNTIYF. The nucleotide sequence is TGTGCCAGCAGTCCCCTGACAAGCGGGGGAAACACCATATATTTT.